The 31 T cell receptor beta chains below all came from one sample that was sequenced in a study of T-cell memory formation after mild COVID-19. TCRdb used MiXCR to reprocess the 5' RACE reads, holding one entry per CDR3 protein. The top ten clones hold around 12% of a sample with about 340,000 distinct CDR3 sequences, around 21% of them seen once. The material sequenced was PBMCs or a T cell subset sorted from them (not recorded which). Receptors were obtained from an adult woman who had mild COVID-19 (a few samples of this study predate the infection). Cell type and time point are not known.

This clonotype was observed a few times. CDR3 residues: CASSANVATNEKLFF. The CDR3 DNA is TGTGCCAGCAGTGCTAACGTAGCAACTAATGAAAAACTGTTTTTT. This sequence joins TRBV12-3 or TRBV12-4 and TRBJ1-4, with D unclear. This CDR3 comprises 15 residues. Deletions cut 5 bases from V and 0 bases from J, with 10 bases between.

The genes are TRBV24-1 and TRBJ2-7; a possible D gene is TRBD1 (5 bases). Looked up from germline, CDR1 is KGHDR and CDR2 is SFDVKD. The CDR3 runs to 14 residues. V was shortened by 2 bases and J by 5 bases, with 12 bases between the two germline ends. CDR3 sequence: CATSDWPGNNEQYF. The CDR3 nucleotides read TGTGCCACCAGTGATTGGCCAGGGAACAACGAGCAGTACTTC.

This sequence joins TRBV7-8 and TRBJ2-3; no definite D call. The ends were cut back, 1 base at V and 1 base at J, with 9 bases in the middle. Germline CDR1 SGHVS, CDR2 FQNEAQ. CDR3 length: 15 amino acids. The CDR3 DNA is TGTGCCAGCAGCTTAGTTGACGGGCGCACAGATACGCAGTATTTT. The encoded protein is CASSLVDGRTDTQYF. The full variable domain, completed using reference TRBV7-8 and TRBJ2-3, is GAGVSQSPRYKVAKRGQDVALRCDPISGHVSLFWYQQALGQGPEFLTYFQNEAQLDKSGLPSDRFFAERPEGSVSTLKIQRTQQEDSAVYLCASSLVDGRTDTQYFGPGTRLTVL.

A few counts support this clonotype. The V and J genes are TRBV24-1 and TRBJ2-2; D is ambiguous. This CDR3 is 16 amino acids long. Germline V gives CDR1 KGHDR, CDR2 SFDVKD. Trimming cost V 2 bases and J 0 bases, with 9 bases left between them. CDR3 loop: CATSDYGGPNTGELFF. CDR3 bases: TGTGCCACCAGTGATTATGGCGGTCCGAACACCGGGGAGCTGTTTTTT.

This chain uses TRBV7-3 with TRBJ2-1; TRBD2 matches 7 bases. The V gene's germline CDR1 is SGHTA and CDR2 FQGTGA. This CDR3 spans 14 amino acids. V lost 4 bases and J lost 7; bases outside the gene matches: 7. CDR3 bases: TGTGCCAGCAGCTCCTCCGGGACTACAAATGAGCAGTTCTTC. Residues: CASSSSGTTNEQFF.

This sequence joins TRBV3-1 and TRBJ2-5; 9 positions agree with TRBD2. With 4 bases clipped from V and 1 base from J, the junction kept 4 bases outside the gene matches. Germline lookup yields CDR1 LGHDT and CDR2 YNNKEL (reference sequence). CDR3 size: 15 residues. CDR3 region: CASSLDSGSQETQYF. The DNA for the CDR3 is TGTGCCAGCAGCCTCGATAGCGGGAGCCAAGAGACCCAGTACTTC.

The sample holds a few counts of this clonotype. This chain links TRBV7-9 with TRBJ2-7, with a possible D match to TRBD1 (5 bases). V lost 8 bases, J lost 3 bases, and 14 bases lay in between. Germline loops: CDR1 SEHNR, CDR2 FQNEAQ (reference sequence). The CDR3 loop spans 13 amino acids. The CDR3 DNA sequence: TGTGCCAGCGCGAATCAGGGAATCTACGAGCAGTACTTC. This codes for CASANQGIYEQYF.

The chain uses TRBV20-1 and TRBJ2-2; 8 bases map to TRBD1. The CDR3 runs to 15 residues. Trimming removed 0 bases from V and 1 base from J; junction bases left unmatched: 1. CDR1 DFQATT and CDR2 SNEGSKA come from the germline V gene (reference sequence). CDR3 DNA sequence: TGCAGTGCTAGAGATGGACAGGGGAACACCGGGGAGCTGTTTTTT. It encodes CSARDGQGNTGELFF.

The chain couples TRBV7-9 to TRBJ2-3; TRBD2 agrees at 9 bases. This CDR3 region has 17 residues. J was trimmed by 2 bases and V by 5 bases; bases with no gene match: 11. Germline CDR1 reads SEHNR; CDR2 reads FQNEAQ (reference sequence). CDR3 bases: TGTGCCAGCAGCGCGATACTAGCGGGCTACGCCACAGATACGCAGTATTTT. Translated, it gives CASSAILAGYATDTQYF.

The chain joins TRBV2 to TRBJ2-1; 8 bases align to TRBD1. Germline CDR1 is SNHLY and CDR2 is FYNNEI. This CDR3 region has 13 residues. V lost 1 base, J lost 12 bases, and 5 bases stayed unmatched. CDR3 loop: CASSEEQGAMQFF. The CDR3 DNA follows: TGTGCCAGCAGTGAAGAGCAGGGGGCGATGCAGTTCTTC. Together with reference TRBV2 and TRBJ2-1, the CDR3 gives the full variable domain: EPEVTQTPSHQVTQMGQEVILRCVPISNHLYFYWYRQILGQKVEFLVSFYNNEISEKSEIFDDQFSVERPDGSNFTLKIRSTKLEDSAMYFCASSEEQGAMQFFGPGTRLTVL.

The rearrangement joins TRBV6-2 or TRBV6-3 to TRBJ1-5; the D gene is possibly TRBD1 (5 bases). V was cut by 0 bases and J by 1 base, with 13 bases left in between. CDR1 MNHEY and CDR2 SVGEGT come from the germline V gene. The CDR3 loop spans 17 amino acids. The CDR3 is CASSYSEGRPSNQPQHF. The CDR3 nucleotides are TGTGCCAGCAGTTACTCAGAGGGACGCCCCAGCAATCAGCCCCAGCATTTT.

Here the CDR3 reads CSVDPGGETQYF. The CDR3, as DNA: TGCAGCGTTGACCCAGGGGGAGAGACCCAGTACTTC. The J gene is TRBJ2-5, the V gene TRBV29-1; 7 bases are shared with TRBD1. The germline V gene encodes CDR1 SQVTM and CDR2 ANQGSEA. After removal of 3 bases from V and 4 bases from J, the junction contained 2 bases not matched to a gene. The CDR3 covers 12 residues.

The table lists this clonotype with a few counts. The V gene is TRBV12-3 or TRBV12-4, the J gene TRBJ2-1; D not certain. V was shortened by 2 bases and J by 5 bases, with 10 bases between the two germline ends. CDR3 length: 14 residues. CDR3 nucleotide sequence: TGTGCCAGCAGTTTACCCCCCGGACACAATGAGCAGTTCTTC. Amino acid sequence: CASSLPPGHNEQFF.

This clonotype was found a few times. V usage is TRBV11-2 and J usage is TRBJ2-4, with D possibly being TRBD1 (5 bases). The germline V gene encodes CDR1 SGHAT and CDR2 FQNNGV. Trimming shortened V by 5 bases and J by 11 bases, and 16 bases separated the two germline ends. The length of the CDR3 is 13 residues. For the CDR3, the DNA is TGTGCCAGCAGCCCCAACCCAGGGAAGGTTCAGTACTTC. It codes for CASSPNPGKVQYF.

The chain is built from TRBV7-2 and TRBJ1-2; 7 positions match TRBD1. The V and J ends lost 4 bases and 0 bases, in that order; junction bases with no gene match: 14. The V gene's germline CDR1 is SGHTA and CDR2 FQGNSA. This CDR3 has 18 amino acids. For the CDR3, the DNA is TGTGCCAGCAGCTCGGGACAGAAATACCAAGAAGCTAACTATGGCTACACCTTC. Encoded protein: CASSSGQKYQEANYGYTF.

The chain joins TRBV7-8 to TRBJ2-3, with D perhaps matching TRBD1 or TRBD2 (5 bases each). This CDR3 contains 14 residues. Germline V CDR1 and CDR2: SGHVS, FQNEAQ. Trimming pared 4 bases from V and 4 bases from J, leaving 12 bases between. CDR3 amino acids: CASSWSGTPDTQYF. The CDR3 nucleotides read TGTGCCAGCAGCTGGTCCGGGACCCCAGATACGCAGTATTTT. The variable domain in full, completed from reference TRBV7-8 and TRBJ2-3, reads GAGVSQSPRYKVAKRGQDVALRCDPISGHVSLFWYQQALGQGPEFLTYFQNEAQLDKSGLPSDRFFAERPEGSVSTLKIQRTQQEDSAVYLCASSWSGTPDTQYFGPGTRLTVL.

This chain connects TRBV20-1 to TRBJ2-7; D unresolved. Germline lookup yields CDR1 DFQATT and CDR2 SNEGSKA (reference sequence). The CDR3 contains 13 residues. Trimming took off 0 bases at V and 3 bases at J, with 9 bases between the two ends. The CDR3 here is CSARDHTYYEQYF. In DNA, the CDR3 is TGCAGTGCTAGAGATCACACTTACTACGAGCAGTACTTC.

This rearrangement joins TRBV7-8 to TRBJ1-1; no definite D call. The CDR3 spans 16 residues. Trimming pared 4 bases from V and 6 bases from J, leaving 21 bases between. Germline-derived CDR1 and CDR2 are SGHVS and FQNEAQ. This CDR3 is CASSSNRPPETPEAFF. CDR3 DNA: TGTGCCAGCAGCTCAAACAGACCCCCCGAAACCCCTGAAGCTTTCTTT.

The chain couples TRBV7-6 to TRBJ2-1, with 8 bases fitting TRBD2. The CDR3 is made up of 15 amino acids. The germline gives CDR1 SGHVS, CDR2 FNYEAQ. With V trimmed by 3 bases and J by 5 bases, 6 bases remained unmatched. CDR3 nucleotide sequence: TGTGCCAGCAGCTTCCCGGGGGGGCAAGACAATGAGCAGTTCTTC. Translation: CASSFPGGQDNEQFF.

The rearrangement links TRBV20-1 to TRBJ2-2, with D maybe TRBD2 (6 bases). Trimming stripped 5 bases from V and 0 bases from J, with 16 bases between. The CDR3 is 16 residues long. Per the germline V gene, CDR1 is DFQATT and CDR2 is SNEGSKA (reference sequence). CDR3 sequence reads: CSAGGSAGPNTGELFF. CDR3 DNA sequence: TGCAGTGCTGGTGGGTCGGCGGGACCGAACACCGGGGAGCTGTTTTTT.

The chain carries TRBV5-1 and TRBJ1-3, with D perhaps TRBD1 (6 bases). CDR1 is SGHRS and CDR2 is YFSETQ in the germline V gene. The CDR3 consists of 14 residues. CDR3 DNA sequence: TGCCCACGGACAGCTCTTAGCTCTGGAAACACCATATATTTT. It translates to CPRTALSSGNTIYF.

This clonotype has a handful of counts. The rearrangement joins TRBV3-1 to TRBJ2-7, with a tentative D call TRBD1 (5 bases). The CDR3 loop spans 11 amino acids. The ends were cut back, 1 base at V and 7 bases at J, with 5 bases in the middle. Germline V CDR1 and CDR2: LGHDT, YNNKEL (reference sequence). The CDR3, as DNA: TGTGCCAGCAGCCAAGCAGGGGAGCAGTACTTC. Amino acid sequence: CASSQAGEQYF.

This clonotype came up many times. The rearrangement uses TRBV7-3 and TRBJ2-7; TRBD2 matches at 11 bases. CDR1 is SGHTA, CDR2 FQGTGA, per germline. CDR3 length: 13 amino acids. Germline trimming cut 8 bases from V and 4 bases from J; bases unmatched to any gene: 4. The CDR3 coding sequence is TGTGCCAGCTCTAGACTAGCGGGGTACGAGCAGTACTTC. Translated, it gives CASSRLAGYEQYF.

With respect to this clonotype: Germline is not matched at one junction end, which may reflect a read error. The chain has TRBV7-9 and TRBJ2-2; TRBD2 is a possible D gene (5 bases). CDR3 length equals 15 residues. Germline V gene data show CDR1 as SEHNR and CDR2 as FQNEAQ (reference sequence). As DNA, the CDR3 is TGTGCCAGAAGCTTAGCGTTGAGAGACACCGGGGAGCTGTTTTTT. Amino acid sequence: CARSLALRDTGELFF.

J is TRBJ1-2 and V is TRBV6-1, with D perhaps matching TRBD1 (5 bases). V lost 4 bases to trimming and J lost 4 bases, with 13 bases between them. Germline CDR1 MNHNS, CDR2 SASEGT. The CDR3 loop spans 14 amino acids. CDR3 region: CASSGSRVGYGYTF. In DNA form, the CDR3 reads TGTGCCAGCAGTGGAAGCAGGGTAGGCTATGGCTACACCTTC.

The V and J genes are TRBV7-2 and TRBJ2-3; maybe TRBD2 (5 bases). This CDR3 has 15 residues. Germline values: CDR1 SGHTA, CDR2 FQGNSA. V was clipped by 1 base and J by 2 bases, with 10 bases between them. The CDR3 region has the DNA TGTGCCAGCAGCTTAGAGTGGACTGACACAGATACGCAGTATTTT. As protein: CASSLEWTDTDTQYF.

The V gene is TRBV5-1, the J gene TRBJ2-1; 10 positions match TRBD2. V gave up 0 bases and J gave up 10 bases; unmatched junction bases: 16. Germline V gene sequence: CDR1 SGHRS, CDR2 YFSETQ. This CDR3 is 18 amino acids long. The CDR3 region is CASSLGFGWSGGAMEQFF. The CDR3 DNA sequence: TGCGCCAGCAGCTTGGGCTTCGGGTGGAGCGGGGGGGCCATGGAGCAGTTCTTC.

The chain joins TRBV7-3 to TRBJ2-2; D gene ambiguous. V was trimmed by 0 bases and J by 6 bases, leaving 8 bases between them. CDR3 length: 14 amino acids. The germline CDR1 and CDR2 sequences are SGHTA and FQGTGA. CDR3 coding DNA: TGTGCCAGCAGCTTAACCCCCTATCCCGGGGAGCTGTTTTTT. Residues: CASSLTPYPGELFF.

This clonotype showed up just a few times. This CDR3 reads CASSVVSSANTGELFF. The CDR3 DNA follows: TGTGCCAGCAGCGTAGTGTCTTCTGCGAACACCGGGGAGCTGTTTTTT. The chain combines TRBV9 with TRBJ2-2; D ambiguous. Trimming took off 0 bases at V and 0 bases at J, with 9 bases between the two ends. From germline, CDR1 is SGDLS and CDR2 YYNGEE. This CDR3 is built from 16 residues.

This clonotype was detected only a few times. The gene calls are TRBV5-1 and TRBJ2-5, with D tentatively TRBD1 (6 bases). Looked up from germline, CDR1 is SGHRS and CDR2 is YFSETQ. Trimming took off 3 bases at V and 2 bases at J, with 14 bases between the two ends. This CDR3 is 15 amino acids long. The CDR3 region has the DNA TGCGCCAGCAGCTCGCCGACAGGAGAGCAAGAGACCCAGTACTTC. This codes for CASSSPTGEQETQYF.

Many counts were recorded for this clonotype. Here the CDR3 reads CASSTDPMANNEQYF. CDR3 coding DNA: TGTGCCAGCAGTACCGATCCCATGGCCAACAACGAGCAGTACTTC. The J gene is TRBJ2-7, the V gene TRBV6-5; D gene unclear. CDR3 length equals 15 residues. The germline CDR1 and CDR2 sequences are MNHEY and SVGAGI. Trimming stripped 5 bases from V and 5 bases from J, with 19 bases between.